Below are 31 T cell receptor beta chains sequenced from a single sample in a study of early T cells in non-severe SARS-CoV-2 infection. TCRdb re-called the 5' RACE reads with MiXCR, one entry per CDR3 protein. This table holds approximately 42,000 distinct CDR3 sequences, roughly 7.1% found once. Sequencing used whole blood. These receptors were obtained from an adult who was a healthcare worker with PCR-confirmed SARS-CoV-2 infection or an uninfected control (not recorded which).

V usage is TRBV2 and J usage is TRBJ2-7; 7 positions match TRBD2. Germline-derived CDR1 and CDR2 are SNHLY and FYNNEI. There are 14 residues in the CDR3. After removal of 4 bases from V and 2 bases from J, the junction contained 5 bases not matched to a gene. The CDR3 is CASSATSPPYEQYF. Here the CDR3 DNA reads TGTGCCAGCAGTGCGACTAGCCCCCCCTACGAGCAGTACTTC. The full variable domain, completed using reference TRBV2 and TRBJ2-7, is EPEVTQTPSHQVTQMGQEVILRCVPISNHLYFYWYRQILGQKVEFLVSFYNNEISEKSEIFDDQFSVERPDGSNFTLKIRSTKLEDSAMYFCASSATSPPYEQYFGPGTRLTVT.

This clonotype was seen repeatedly, ten times or more. The chain combines TRBV12-3 or TRBV12-4 with TRBJ1-5; TRBD1 aligns across 9 bases. The length of the CDR3 is 16 residues. The V and J ends lost 0 bases and 4 bases, in that order; junction bases with no gene match: 4. The CDR3 loop reads CASSLAPTGGNQPQHF. CDR3 coding DNA: TGTGCCAGCAGTTTAGCGCCGACAGGGGGAAATCAGCCCCAGCATTTT.

This clonotype turned up a few times. This chain links TRBV4-1 with TRBJ2-3; weak D call: TRBD2 (6 bases). This CDR3 contains 15 residues. Trimming cost V 2 bases and J 6 bases, with 15 bases left between them. Germline values: CDR1 MGHRA, CDR2 YSYEKL. The CDR3 spells CASSQTRGTPDTQYF. Here the CDR3 DNA reads TGCGCCAGCAGCCAAACTCGGGGGACTCCGGATACGCAGTATTTT.

Ten or more counts support this clonotype. The chain is built from TRBV5-8 and TRBJ1-6, with D uncertain. The V end was cut by 3 bases, the J end by 2 bases, with 6 bases between. This CDR3 region has 14 residues. Germline loops: CDR1 SGHTS, CDR2 YDEGEE. This CDR3 is CASSWTAYNSPLHF. The CDR3 bases are TGTGCCAGCAGCTGGACGGCCTATAATTCACCCCTCCACTTT.

The V call is TRBV12-3 or TRBV12-4, the J call TRBJ1-3; a possible D gene is TRBD1 (5 bases). V was cut by 3 bases and J by 1 base, with 7 bases left in between. The CDR3 contains 14 residues. CDR3 region: CASSLQGSGNTIYF. Written as DNA, the CDR3 is TGTGCCAGCAGTTTGCAGGGATCTGGAAACACCATATATTTT.

V is TRBV4-3 and J is TRBJ2-7, with D possibly matching TRBD2 (6 bases). This CDR3 is built from 13 residues. The ends were cut back, 1 base at V and 7 bases at J, with 11 bases in the middle. Germline CDR1 LGHNA, CDR2 YSLEER. The CDR3 region is CASSQALAREQYF. Written as DNA, the CDR3 is TGCGCCAGCAGCCAAGCCCTAGCGAGGGAGCAGTACTTC.

This clonotype was detected ten times or more. This chain links TRBV5-1 with TRBJ2-3; 10 bases are a match to TRBD2. This CDR3 contains 18 residues. The V gene end was trimmed by 5 bases and the J gene end by 5 bases; junction bases not matched to a gene: 17. CDR1 is SGHRS and CDR2 is YFSETQ in the germline V gene. The CDR3 region has the DNA TGCGCCAGCAGTCCCTTCCAGCGGGGGGGCAACGTGATAGATACGCAGTATTTT. Protein product: CASSPFQRGGNVIDTQYF.

This clonotype has a handful of counts. The gene calls are TRBV7-6 and TRBJ2-1; no reliable D call. This CDR3 comprises 14 residues. Trimming removed 4 bases at V and 4 bases at J, with 11 bases between. CDR1 and CDR2 (germline): SGHVS, FNYEAQ. The CDR3: CASSSHGRYNEQFF. In DNA form, the CDR3 reads TGTGCCAGCAGCTCCCACGGACGGTACAATGAGCAGTTCTTC.

This clonotype was seen a few times. J is TRBJ2-2 and V is TRBV2, with 9 bases that match TRBD2. This CDR3 has 15 amino acids. Trimming at V came to 5 bases and at J to 7 bases, leaving 8 bases not matched to a gene. The germline V gene encodes CDR1 SNHLY and CDR2 FYNNEI. The CDR3 nucleotides read TGTGCCAGCAGTCCCTCTAGCGGGGTTGACGGGGAGCTGTTTTTT. This encodes CASSPSSGVDGELFF.

This clonotype occurred many times. The V gene is TRBV18, the J gene TRBJ1-5; no clear D gene. The CDR3 has 13 residues. V dropped 3 bases and J dropped 4 bases, with 7 bases sitting between them. CDR1 KGHSH and CDR2 LQKENI come from the germline V gene. DNA for the CDR3: TGTGCCAGCTCACCCGACCATAATCAGCCCCAGCATTTT. Translation: CASSPDHNQPQHF.

The chain uses TRBV20-1 and TRBJ2-1, with 11 bases matching TRBD2. With V trimmed by 6 bases and J by 9 bases, 13 bases remained unmatched. The germline V gene has CDR1 DFQATT and CDR2 SNEGSKA (reference sequence). The CDR3 spans 15 residues. The DNA of the CDR3 is TGCAGTGCCCTCGCTAGCGGGGGGCCGCGTACTGAGCAGTTCTTC. This encodes CSALASGGPRTEQFF.

This clonotype was found many times. The genes are TRBV12-3 or TRBV12-4 and TRBJ2-5; D is perhaps TRBD1 or TRBD2 (5 bases each). The length of the CDR3 is 13 residues. V was cut by 5 bases and J by 5 bases, with 12 bases left in between. The CDR3 nucleotides are TGTGCCAGCAGTCGTGGGGGATTGGAGACCCAGTACTTC. It codes for CASSRGGLETQYF.

The rearrangement links TRBV12-3 or TRBV12-4 to TRBJ2-7; either TRBD1 or TRBD2 may fit D (5 bases each). The CDR3 loop spans 16 amino acids. Trimming removed 5 bases at V and 7 bases at J, with 24 bases between. CDR3 loop: CASSPLPPLGPGEQYF. The CDR3 DNA reads as TGTGCCAGCAGTCCTTTGCCCCCCTTGGGGCCGGGGGAGCAGTACTTC.

This clonotype was detected only a few times. This sequence joins TRBV12-3 or TRBV12-4 and TRBJ2-7, with D possibly called TRBD1 or TRBD2 (6 bases each). The CDR3 is 15 amino acids. V was pared by 5 bases and J by 2 bases, with 16 bases between. CDR3 sequence (DNA): TGTGCCAGCAGTCCCCTATGGGGGGCTCCCTACGAGCAGTACTTC. It specifies CASSPLWGAPYEQYF.

The table lists this clonotype with many counts. The V gene is TRBV27, the J gene TRBJ2-7; D perhaps matches TRBD2 (6 bases). Trimming took off 5 bases at V and 6 bases at J, with 14 bases between the two ends. CDR3 length: 13 residues. Germline V CDR1 and CDR2: MNHEY, SMNVEV (reference sequence). CDR3 coding DNA: TGTGCCAGCAGTAAGCTAGCGACCCCCGAGCAGTACTTC. Translating it yields CASSKLATPEQYF.

This clonotype was detected a few times. The chain is built from TRBV20-1 and TRBJ2-1; D possibly corresponds to TRBD2 (5 bases). CDR1 is DFQATT and CDR2 is SNEGSKA in the germline V gene (reference sequence). The CDR3 is 14 residues long. V shed 6 bases and J shed 4 bases, with 16 bases lying between them. CDR3 loop: CSANPPGTYNEQFF. CDR3 DNA sequence: TGCAGTGCCAATCCCCCGGGAACATACAATGAGCAGTTCTTC.

This clonotype was picked up a small number of times. V usage is TRBV19 and J usage is TRBJ2-5; TRBD1 might be the D (5 bases). V lost 4 bases and J 2 bases, leaving 14 bases between the germline ends. Germline-derived CDR1 and CDR2 are LNHDA and SQIVND (reference sequence). The CDR3 is 15 amino acids. The CDR3 region has the DNA TGTGCCAGTAGTACGCCAGGGAAAGGGCAAGAGACCCAGTACTTC. It encodes CASSTPGKGQETQYF.

The CDR3 protein is CASRDSSIPVGLYTF. CDR3 DNA: TGTGCCAGCCGGGACAGCTCCATTCCCGTGGGTCTGTACACCTTC. This rearrangement joins TRBV12-3 or TRBV12-4 to TRBJ1-2; 7 nucleotides line up with TRBD1. The CDR3 loop spans 15 amino acids. V lost 8 bases to trimming and J lost 11 bases; unmatched junction nucleotides: 20.

The J gene is TRBJ1-1, the V gene TRBV5-1, with 9 bases matching TRBD1. After removal of 4 bases from V and 0 bases from J, the junction contained 4 bases not matched to a gene. Germline V gene sequence: CDR1 SGHRS, CDR2 YFSETQ. The CDR3 sequence is 15 residues long. The CDR3 DNA sequence: TGCGCCAGCAGCCCTGGACAGGGGATGAACACTGAAGCTTTCTTT. It encodes CASSPGQGMNTEAFF.

This clonotype appeared many times. V and J are TRBV5-1 and TRBJ1-5, with D perhaps TRBD1 (5 bases). Germline-derived CDR1 and CDR2 are SGHRS and YFSETQ. Trimming pared 0 bases from V and 4 bases from J, leaving 11 bases between. This CDR3 is 15 amino acids long. For the CDR3, the DNA is TGCGCCAGCAGCTTGGAGGCAGGGTTTAATCAGCCCCAGCATTTT. Translation gives CASSLEAGFNQPQHF.

This clonotype appeared many times. This chain joins TRBV7-9 and TRBJ2-2, with D possibly matching TRBD2 (5 bases). CDR1 and CDR2 from the germline V gene are SEHNR and FQNEAQ (reference sequence). V was shortened by 3 bases and J by 6 bases, with 8 bases between the two germline ends. CDR3 length: 13 residues. DNA of the CDR3: TGTGCCAGCAGCTTCAGCGGTGCCGGGGAGCTGTTTTTT. Protein sequence: CASSFSGAGELFF.

This clonotype was observed a few times. The chain combines TRBV2 with TRBJ2-5; TRBD2 matches at 7 bases. The CDR3 length is 15 residues. Germline loops: CDR1 SNHLY, CDR2 FYNNEI. Losses at the gene ends were 8 bases for V and 0 bases for J; bases not matched to a gene: 9. CDR3 in amino acids: CASCRRGTNQETQYF. CDR3 DNA sequence: TGTGCCAGCTGCCGGCGGGGGACCAACCAAGAGACCCAGTACTTC.

The V call is TRBV28, the J call TRBJ2-5, with 13 bases fitting TRBD2. The ends lost 5 bases at V and 0 bases at J; junction bases unmatched: 3. This CDR3 comprises 16 residues. Germline CDR1 MDHEN, CDR2 SYDVKM. The CDR3 here is CASSTTSGGNQETQYF. The CDR3, as DNA: TGTGCCAGCAGTACGACTAGCGGGGGGAACCAAGAGACCCAGTACTTC.

This clonotype turned up a few times. The V and J genes are TRBV5-1 and TRBJ2-2, with a possible D match to TRBD1 (6 bases). There are 17 residues in the CDR3. Germline V lookup: CDR1 SGHRS, CDR2 YFSETQ. Between the trimmed V and J ends, which lost 1 base and 3 bases, there was a span of 16 bases. CDR3 sequence: CASSLTVGGADTGELFF. CDR3 nucleotide sequence: TGCGCCAGCAGCTTGACGGTTGGGGGCGCGGACACCGGGGAGCTGTTTTTT. The full variable domain, in which reference TRBV5-1 and TRBJ2-2 provide the parts outside the CDR3, is KAGVTQTPRYLIKTRGQQVTLSCSPISGHRSVSWYQQTPGQGLQFLFEYFSETQRNKGNFPGRFSGRQFSNSRSEMNVSTLELGDSALYLCASSLTVGGADTGELFFGEGSRLTVL.

This clonotype was counted at least ten times. The chain links TRBV19 to TRBJ2-1; 8 bases map to TRBD2. Per the germline V gene, CDR1 is LNHDA and CDR2 is SQIVND (reference sequence). With V trimmed by 6 bases and J by 4 bases, 8 bases remained unmatched. The CDR3 runs to 15 residues. CDR3 in amino acids: CASRVLAGGYNEQFF. In DNA form, the CDR3 reads TGTGCCAGTAGGGTTCTGGCGGGGGGTTACAATGAGCAGTTCTTC.

In its sample, this clonotype was seen many times. The chain's CDR3 is CARRTHWGTYNSPLHF. The CDR3 DNA reads as TGTGCCAGACGGACCCACTGGGGGACGTATAATTCACCCCTCCACTTT. The V and J genes are TRBV7-3 and TRBJ1-6, with D perhaps TRBD1 (5 bases). The CDR3 has 16 amino acids. Germline V CDR1 and CDR2: SGHTA, FQGTGA. The germline V and J ends were trimmed by 9 bases and 4 bases, with 19 bases remaining between them.

This rearrangement joins TRBV3-1 to TRBJ1-2, with D unclear. CDR3 size: 11 residues. Trimming cost V 1 base and J 6 bases, with 3 bases left between them. The V gene's germline CDR1 is LGHDT and CDR2 YNNKEL (reference sequence). CDR3 region: CASSQAHGYTF. Written as DNA, the CDR3 is TGTGCCAGCAGCCAAGCCCATGGCTACACCTTC.

This chain links TRBV27 with TRBJ2-7; D is unresolved. Germline V gene lookup returns CDR1 MNHEY and CDR2 SMNVEV (reference sequence). This CDR3 comprises 14 residues. V was trimmed by 5 bases and J by 6 bases, leaving 17 bases between them. CDR3 nucleotide sequence: TGTGCCAGCAGTCCGCGCCGCGGCGATGTCGAGCAGTACTTC. It encodes CASSPRRGDVEQYF.

Many counts were recorded for this clonotype. This rearrangement joins TRBV20-1 to TRBJ2-3, with D hard to call. V was shortened by 7 bases and J by 4 bases, with 21 bases between the two germline ends. From germline, CDR1 is DFQATT and CDR2 SNEGSKA (reference sequence). The CDR3 runs to 15 residues. The CDR3 DNA follows: TGCAGTGTCCCCCCGCCGCGACCAGGCCCAGATACGCAGTATTTT. Translated: CSVPPPRPGPDTQYF.

In this sample, this clonotype turned up a few times. This chain connects TRBV6-6 to TRBJ2-2; 8 nucleotides align to TRBD2. Germline assignment: CDR1 MNHNY and CDR2 SVGAGI (reference sequence). V was pared by 2 bases and J by 4 bases, with 9 bases of the junction left unmatched. This CDR3 has 17 amino acids. CDR3 bases: TGTGCCAGCAGTTACAGCCCGGGGGGGCCGGGCACCGGGGAGCTGTTTTTT. Amino acid sequence: CASSYSPGGPGTGELFF.

This clonotype showed up many times. V usage is TRBV18 and J usage is TRBJ1-2, with 8 nucleotides matching TRBD1. Germline loops: CDR1 KGHSH, CDR2 LQKENI. This CDR3 has 15 residues. V shed 4 bases and J 6 bases; nucleotides not matched to a gene: 10. CDR3 nucleotides: TGTGCCAGCTCACGGCCAGGGGGCGTGATCCATGGCTACACCTTC. This sequence encodes CASSRPGGVIHGYTF.